A selection of T cell receptor beta chains follows, all from one sample in a study of cytotoxic CD8 clonotypes in ibrutinib-treated CLL. Assay: immunoSEQ multiplex PCR; the TCRdb copy retains only in-frame clones and omits some. This sample has more than 110,000 clones, with 80% found just once. This sample comprised PBMCs, obtained after 36 months of ibrutinib treatment. The source is a human donor with chronic lymphocytic leukemia. CDR3s include the opening cysteine and the closing phenylalanine or tryptophan. The D gene is left open where the match is weak. The listing skips clone size in some rows; elsewhere it reads once, few, many or a size class.

TRBV12-5	TRBJ2-2	TRBD2	.	TGTGCTAGTGGTAGTACTAGCGGGATCCCCGGGGAGCTGTTTTTT	CASGSTSGIPGELFF
TRBV5-1	TRBJ2-3	.	.	TGCGCCAGCAGCTTGGGACAGGACCAAGATACGCAGTATTTT	CASSLGQDQDTQYF
TRBV5-1	TRBJ2-3	.	.	TGCGCCAGCACCCCAGGGGCCGGACTAACAGATACGCAGTATTTT	CASTPGAGLTDTQYF
TRBV19	TRBJ1-5	.	.	TGTGCCAGTAAGGCGGGCAATCAGCCCCAGCATTTT	CASKAGNQPQHF
TRBV5-1	TRBJ2-1	.	.	TGCGCCAGTTTGGGTCTCTCGGGTGAGCAGTTCTTC	CASLGLSGEQFF
TRBV2	TRBJ2-1	.	.	TGTGCCAGCAGCCGGAGTCAGCTCAACAATGAGCAGTTCTTC	CASSRSQLNNEQFF
TRBV4-1	TRBJ1-1	.	.	TGCGCCAGCAGCCAAGATCGGTCCACTGAAGCTTTCTTT	CASSQDRSTEAFF
TRBV15	TRBJ2-7	TRBD1	few	TGTGCCACCAGCAGAGAAAACAGGGGATTTCCCGAGCAGTACTTC	CATSRENRGFPEQYF
TRBV30	TRBJ1-3	TRBD1	.	TGTGCCTGGAGTGGGGACAGGGGGCATGGAAACACCATATATTTT	CAWSGDRGHGNTIYF
TRBV6-6	TRBJ1-5	.	.	TGTGCCAGCAGTTACTCGAGGGTTGCTAAATTTCAGCCCCAGCATTTT	CASSYSRVAKFQPQHF
TRBV15	TRBJ1-5	TRBD1	.	TGTGCCACCAGCAATGACAGGGTGTTGTTATTCCAGGCCAGCAATCAGCCCCAGCATTTT	CATSNDRVLLFQASNQPQHF
TRBV5-4	TRBJ2-1	TRBD2	few	TGTGCCAGCAGCTTGTGGACTAGCGGTGAGCAGTTCTTC	CASSLWTSGEQFF
TRBV11-1	TRBJ2-4	TRBD2	once	TGTGCCAGCAGCCCCGGACTAGTCCTTACCCTAATTGGCATTCAGTACTTC	CASSPGLVLTLIGIQYF
TRBV6-1	TRBJ1-1	.	few	TGTGCCAGCAGGCCGTCAAGCACTGAAGCTTTCTTT	CASRPSSTEAFF
TRBV2	TRBJ1-6	.	.	TGTGCCAGCAGGAAGGAGGGACTGGGAGTCTCACCCCTCCACTTT	CASRKEGLGVSPLHF
TRBV5-5	TRBJ2-7	.	.	TGTGCCAGCAGCCTCCAAACACTCACCTCCTACGAGCAGTACTTC	CASSLQTLTSYEQYF
TRBV30	TRBJ1-5	.	.	TGTGCCTGGAGTGGGACCGTAAATCAGCCCCAGCATTTT	CAWSGTVNQPQHF
TRBV9	TRBJ2-7	.	.	TGTGCCAGCAGCCCCTTGACAGGTTACGAGCAGTACTTC	CASSPLTGYEQYF
TRBV11-2	TRBJ2-4	.	.	TGTGCCAGCAGCTTAGCCCTAGCCAAAAACATTCAGTACTTC	CASSLALAKNIQYF
TRBV5-6	TRBJ2-7	.	.	TGTGCCAGCAGCGGGGCGGTGACAGCAGTCTCCTACGAGCAGTACTTC	CASSGAVTAVSYEQYF
TRBV4-1	TRBJ2-7	.	.	TGCGCCAGCAGCCAAGTTGCGAACGAGCAGTACTTC	CASSQVANEQYF
TRBV6-1	TRBJ1-2	.	.	TGTGCCAGCAGGGAAACAGCTAACTATGGCTACACCTTC	CASRETANYGYTF
TRBV4-2	TRBJ2-3	TRBD2	.	TGTGCCAGCAGCATTGGACTAGCGGGGGGAGATCCTAGCACAGATACGCAGTATTTT	CASSIGLAGGDPSTDTQYF
TRBV15	TRBJ2-4	.	.	TGTGCCACCAGCAAGGGGGGAGGGCCCTTGTCTGACAAAAACATTCAGTACTTC	CATSKGGGPLSDKNIQYF
TRBV29-1	TRBJ2-7	TRBD1	.	TGCAGCGTTGGCGACAGGGCGTACGAGCAGTACTTC	CSVGDRAYEQYF
TRBV5-1	TRBJ2-5	.	.	TGCGCCAGCAAGAGAATAACCCTGTCAGAGACCCAGTACTTC	CASKRITLSETQYF
TRBV7-2	TRBJ2-1	.	few	TGTGCCAGCAGCCAGGACTACACTCGCTACAATGAGCAGTTCTTC	CASSQDYTRYNEQFF
TRBV18	TRBJ2-5	.	.	TGTGCCAGCTCAGCGACGGGGGGCAGAGAGACCCAGTACTTC	CASSATGGRETQYF
TRBV6-4	TRBJ2-4	.	once	TGTGCCAGCAGTCCCGGGACGGTGAAAAACATTCAGTACTTC	CASSPGTVKNIQYF
TRBV30	TRBJ2-7	.	.	TGTGCCTGGAGTGTATTAGCCTACGAGCAGTACTTC	CAWSVLAYEQYF
TRBV12-5	TRBJ1-2	TRBD1	.	TGTGCTAGTGGCCCAACCCGACAGGGGAAGTCGGGTGGCTACACCTTC	CASGPTRQGKSGGYTF
TRBV6-1	TRBJ1-1	.	once	TGTGCCAGCATCGAAATCAGGGACACTGAAGCTTTCTTT	CASIEIRDTEAFF
TRBV28	TRBJ2-1	.	.	TGTGCCAGCAGTTATCCCCTCTTACAGGACCTCTCCTACAATGAGCAGTTCTTC	CASSYPLLQDLSYNEQFF
TRBV7-9	TRBJ1-3	.	few	TGTGCCAGCAAGGGAGACACCATATATTTT	CASKGDTIYF
TRBV7-9	TRBJ2-4	TRBD1	.	TGTGCCAGCAGCTTACCCATTCCCTTTATGGGACAGGGGGAAAACATTCAGTACTTC	CASSLPIPFMGQGENIQYF
TRBV6-6	TRBJ2-3	.	.	TGTGCCAGCAGTGGGCAGGTCGGAAGATCAGATACGCAGTATTTT	CASSGQVGRSDTQYF
TRBV13	TRBJ2-7	.	.	TGTGCCAGCAGCTCCATCTCCTACGAGCAGTACTTC	CASSSISYEQYF
TRBV7-9	TRBJ2-1	.	.	TGTGCCAGCGCTTCTAGCTCCTACAATGAGCAGTTCTTC	CASASSSYNEQFF
TRBV11-2	TRBJ1-3	TRBD1	.	TGTGCCAGCAGCTTTTCGACAGGGGATTCTGGAAACACCATATATTTT	CASSFSTGDSGNTIYF
TRBV6-5	TRBJ1-3	.	.	TGTGCCAGCAGTTACTCTGGGGTAGGAGGAAACACCATATATTTT	CASSYSGVGGNTIYF
TRBV9	TRBJ1-1	.	.	TGTGCCAGCAGCGTAGTTGGGGGCCGTACTGAAGCTTTCTTT	CASSVVGGRTEAFF
TRBV19	TRBJ1-2	TRBD1	.	TGTGCCAGTAGTATAGACCGGACAGGATATGGCTACACCTTC	CASSIDRTGYGYTF
TRBV5-1	TRBJ1-2	TRBD1	.	TGCGCCAGCAGCTCCGGGACAGGGACCTATGGCTACACCTTC	CASSSGTGTYGYTF
TRBV11-2	TRBJ1-2	TRBD1	.	TGTGCCAGCAGGGACATTAAGGGACAGGGGAACTATGGCTACACCTTC	CASRDIKGQGNYGYTF
TRBV19	TRBJ2-7	.	.	TGTGCCAGTAGTACGGGGATCGCTTACGAGCAGTACTTC	CASSTGIAYEQYF
TRBV27	TRBJ2-7	.	once	TGTGCCAGCAGTTTAGGTATACTCTCCTACGAGCAGTACTTC	CASSLGILSYEQYF